A single sample gave rise to the 26 T cell receptor beta chains below, sequenced in a study of blood T cell repertoires in COVID-19. Clones were sequenced by immunoSEQ multiplex PCR, and TCRdb holds only the in-frame ones, with some missing. The profile shows hundreds of thousands of clones, 88% of them singletons. The sample comprised PBMCs or T cells enriched from blood (not recorded which). The origin of the receptors is a woman between 50 and 59 years old who had recovered from COVID-19.

This chain uses TRBV28 with TRBJ1-6, with D maybe TRBD1 (6 bases). Germline CDR1 reads MDHEN; CDR2 reads SYDVKM. Trimming stripped 3 bases from V and 5 bases from J, with 11 bases between. The CDR3 length is 15 residues. The CDR3 region has the DNA TGTGCCAGCAGTTTGGGGGGGCCCAATAATTCACCCCTCCACTTT. Residues: CASSLGGPNNSPLHF.

The rearrangement links TRBV11-2 to TRBJ2-3, with D unclear. CDR1 is SGHAT and CDR2 is FQNNGV in the germline V gene. The CDR3 consists of 11 residues. V was shortened by 5 bases and J by 3 bases, with 3 bases between the two germline ends. CDR3 sequence: CASSPTDTQYF. The CDR3 nucleotides read TGTGCCAGCAGCCCTACAGATACGCAGTATTTT. Full variable domain (missing parts from reference TRBV11-2 and TRBJ2-3): EAGVAQSPRYKIIEKRQSVAFWCNPISGHATLYWYQQILGQGPKLLIQFQNNGVVDDSQLPKDRFSAERLKGVDSTLKIQPAKLEDSAVYLCASSPTDTQYFGPGTRLTVL.

This sequence joins TRBV28 and TRBJ1-2; no clear D. The CDR3 is made up of 14 amino acids. V lost 7 bases and J lost 6, with 18 bases in between. CDR1 and CDR2 (germline): MDHEN, SYDVKM. Written as DNA, the CDR3 is TGTGCCAGCATCCTAGGAGGGAGAGAAAATGGCTACACCTTC. Encoded protein: CASILGGRENGYTF.

V is TRBV7-9 and J is TRBJ2-1, with TRBD2 matching 10 bases. CDR3 length: 16 amino acids. The V segment lost 0 bases and the J segment 5 bases; nucleotides outside the gene matches: 4. The germline CDR1 and CDR2 sequences are SEHNR and FQNEAQ (reference sequence). In DNA, the CDR3 is TGTGCCAGCAGCTTAGCGCCCAGCGGGAGGGACAATGAGCAGTTCTTC. It is translated as CASSLAPSGRDNEQFF.

This clone has only a few counts. The V and J genes are TRBV7-3 and TRBJ2-3; D ambiguous. CDR1 and CDR2 (germline): SGHTA, FQGTGA. With 1 base removed from V and 3 bases from J, the gap between germline ends came to 8 bases. The CDR3 covers 14 residues. In nucleotides, the CDR3 is TGTGCCAGCAGCTTAAATCCCGGGACAGATACGCAGTATTTT. It yields the protein CASSLNPGTDTQYF. The full variable domain, in which reference TRBV7-3 and TRBJ2-3 provide the parts outside the CDR3, is GAGVSQTPSNKVTEKGKYVELRCDPISGHTALYWYRQSLGQGPEFLIYFQGTGAADDSGLPNDRFFAVRPEGSVSTLKIQRTERGDSAVYLCASSLNPGTDTQYFGPGTRLTVL.

The CDR3 DNA follows: TGTGCCAGCCGAGTGCAGGGGGCTTCCTACGAGCAGTACTTC. Translating gives CASRVQGASYEQYF. The J gene is TRBJ2-7, the V gene TRBV2; TRBD1 agrees at 8 bases. CDR1 and CDR2 from the germline V gene are SNHLY and FYNNEI. Losses at the gene ends were 8 bases for V and 1 base for J; bases not matched to a gene: 7. The CDR3 is 14 residues long.

The V gene is TRBV7-3, the J gene TRBJ2-3; D perhaps matches TRBD1 (5 bases). Per germline, CDR1 SGHTA and CDR2 FQGTGA. The CDR3 has 15 residues. The V gene lost 0 bases and the J gene lost 2 bases, with 9 bases spanning the gap. CDR3 nucleotides: TGTGCCAGCAGCTTAACCGCAGGGCCCACAGATACGCAGTATTTT. It codes for CASSLTAGPTDTQYF. The full variable domain, completed using reference TRBV7-3 and TRBJ2-3, is GAGVSQTPSNKVTEKGKYVELRCDPISGHTALYWYRQSLGQGPEFLIYFQGTGAADDSGLPNDRFFAVRPEGSVSTLKIQRTERGDSAVYLCASSLTAGPTDTQYFGPGTRLTVL.

The J gene is TRBJ1-5, the V gene TRBV6-1, with D possibly TRBD1 on 5 matching bases. CDR3 length equals 14 residues. V was pared by 1 base and J by 4 bases, with 8 bases between. Germline V gene lookup returns CDR1 MNHNS and CDR2 SASEGT. Written as DNA, the CDR3 is TGTGCCAGCAGTGAAGGACCAGGGAATCAGCCCCAGCATTTT. Its translation is CASSEGPGNQPQHF.

The CDR3 loop is CASSSERSQFF. CDR3 DNA sequence: TGTGCCAGCAGTTCGGAACGGAGTCAGTTCTTC. The gene calls are TRBV28 and TRBJ2-1; no definite D call. V lost 4 bases to trimming and J lost 13 bases, with 11 bases between them. From germline, CDR1 is MDHEN and CDR2 SYDVKM. The length of the CDR3 is 11 residues. Full variable domain (missing parts from reference TRBV28 and TRBJ2-1): DVKVTQSSRYLVKRTGEKVFLECVQDMDHENMFWYRQDPGLGLRLIYFSYDVKMKEKGDIPEGYSVSREKKERFSLILESASTNQTSMYLCASSSERSQFFGPGTRLTVL.

The chain combines TRBV7-8 with TRBJ1-6; a weak D match, TRBD1 (5 bases). This CDR3 spans 15 amino acids. The germline V gene has CDR1 SGHVS and CDR2 FQNEAQ. The germline V and J ends were trimmed by 3 bases and 6 bases, with 12 bases remaining between them. DNA of the CDR3: TGTGCCAGCAGCTTTACCTTGGGGGGTAATTCACCCCTCCACTTT. Protein product: CASSFTLGGNSPLHF.

The chain combines TRBV2 with TRBJ2-2; 8 nucleotides align to TRBD2. The J segment lost 4 bases and the V segment lost 7 bases, leaving 8 bases of the junction unmatched. The germline V gene has CDR1 SNHLY and CDR2 FYNNEI. The CDR3 sequence is 15 residues long. The CDR3 region is CASKGLAGFTGELFF. As DNA, the CDR3 is TGTGCCAGCAAAGGCCTAGCGGGTTTCACCGGGGAGCTGTTTTTT.

The chain employs TRBV28 and TRBJ1-6; 8 bases are a match to TRBD1. CDR3 length: 15 residues. Germline CDR1 is MDHEN and CDR2 is SYDVKM. The trim removed 3 bases at V and 9 bases at J, leaving 7 bases unmatched. The CDR3 sequence is CASSLQGALSSPLHF. Written as DNA, the CDR3 is TGTGCCAGCAGTTTGCAGGGGGCACTGAGTTCACCCCTCCACTTT.

The chain has TRBV15 and TRBJ1-3, with 8 bases that match TRBD1. The junction had 6 bases not matched to a gene; V was cut back by 5 bases and J by 9 bases. CDR3 size: 13 residues. Germline loops: CDR1 LNHNV, CDR2 YYDKDF (reference sequence). CDR3 nucleotides: TGTGCCACCAGCCGCGACAGGGGAGGCACCATATATTTT. It is translated as CATSRDRGGTIYF.

The rearrangement links TRBV29-1 to TRBJ2-1; D is perhaps TRBD1 (6 bases). The germline V gene encodes CDR1 SQVTM and CDR2 ANQGSEA. Trimming removed 7 bases at V and 10 bases at J, with 14 bases between. The CDR3 extends over 11 amino acids. In nucleotides, the CDR3 is TGCAGCGCCCCGACAGGATACGAGCAGTTCTTC. Encoded protein: CSAPTGYEQFF.

Here the CDR3 DNA reads TGTGCCATCAGAGTCTCCCAGGGAAACTATGGCTACACCTTC. This encodes CAIRVSQGNYGYTF. The rearrangement links TRBV10-3 to TRBJ1-2; D is possibly TRBD1 (5 bases). This CDR3 has 14 amino acids. With 6 bases removed from V and 2 bases from J, the gap between germline ends came to 13 bases. Germline lookup yields CDR1 ENHRY and CDR2 SYGVKD.

The chain has TRBV6-5 and TRBJ2-1, with 8 bases aligning to TRBD1. Germline CDR1 is MNHEY and CDR2 is SVGAGI. V was clipped by 5 bases and J by 7 bases; unmatched bases: 7. There are 14 residues in the CDR3. DNA for the CDR3: TGTGCCAGCAGTCTCGGCAGGGGGCATAATGAGCAGTTCTTC. Its translation is CASSLGRGHNEQFF.

The chain uses TRBV2 and TRBJ2-2; D is ambiguous. The CDR3 runs 14 residues. Germline CDR1 reads SNHLY; CDR2 reads FYNNEI. V was cut by 6 bases and J by 3 bases, with 11 bases left in between. The CDR3, as DNA: TGTGCCAGCAGGCAAGCGTTTTACACCGGGGAGCTGTTTTTT. Encoded protein: CASRQAFYTGELFF.

Only one count was recorded for this clone. The chain couples TRBV29-1 to TRBJ2-1; D is perhaps TRBD2 (5 bases). The CDR3 totals 11 residues. V was pared by 8 bases and J by 5 bases, with 10 bases between. Germline lookup yields CDR1 SQVTM and CDR2 ANQGSEA. CDR3 bases: TGCAGCATTTCCGGGAACAATGAGCAGTTCTTC. It codes for CSISGNNEQFF.

This chain connects TRBV10-2 to TRBJ2-3; 7 bases map to TRBD2. Germline CDR1 WSHSY, CDR2 SAAADI. Unmatched junction bases numbered 12, after V lost 11 bases and J lost 7 bases. The CDR3 covers 13 residues. DNA of the CDR3: TGCGCCCCGGCCGGGGCGGGAGTAAATACGCAGTATTTT. Its protein product is CAPAGAGVNTQYF.

This chain joins TRBV19 and TRBJ2-3; 8 bases fit TRBD1. This CDR3 is built from 15 residues. The germline gives CDR1 LNHDA, CDR2 SQIVND (reference sequence). Trimming at V came to 9 bases and at J to 0 bases, leaving 8 bases not matched to a gene. The CDR3 spells CASRDRGGSTDTQYF. CDR3 coding DNA: TGTGCCAGCAGAGACAGGGGCGGTAGCACAGATACGCAGTATTTT.

The chain is built from TRBV11-3 and TRBJ2-5, with a weak D call TRBD2 (6 bases). Germline V gives CDR1 SGHNT, CDR2 YENEEA. The CDR3 has 13 amino acids. The V and J ends lost 4 bases and 5 bases respectively, with 11 bases between them. The CDR3 is CASSSLRGETQYF. Here the CDR3 DNA reads TGTGCCAGCAGCTCCCTGCGGGGTGAGACCCAGTACTTC.

This sequence joins TRBV27 and TRBJ1-3; no clear D. The germline V gene has CDR1 MNHEY and CDR2 SMNVEV (reference sequence). The CDR3 is 13 residues long. V lost 3 bases and J lost 4, with 7 bases in between. The chain's CDR3 is CASSFGRGNTIYF. CDR3 DNA: TGTGCCAGCAGTTTCGGCAGGGGAAACACCATATATTTT.

V and J are TRBV3-1 (or the pseudogene TRBV3-2) and TRBJ1-1, with 7 bases fitting TRBD1. Germline V gene sequence: CDR1 LGHDT, CDR2 YNNKEL (reference sequence). The junction had 2 bases not matched to a gene; V was cut back by 5 bases and J by 2 bases. The CDR3 is made up of 13 amino acids. CDR3 residues: CASSNRGNTEAFF. In DNA form, the CDR3 reads TGTGCCAGCAGCAACAGGGGAAACACTGAAGCTTTCTTT.

This chain links TRBV30 with TRBJ2-5; weak D call: TRBD2 (5 bases). Trimming took off 1 base at V and 6 bases at J, with 18 bases between the two ends. The CDR3 spans 15 residues. CDR1 and CDR2 (germline): GTSNPN, SVGIG (reference sequence). The CDR3 reads CAWSGGSEITQTQYF. The CDR3 DNA is TGTGCCTGGAGTGGGGGTAGCGAGATAACGCAGACCCAGTACTTC.

The chain carries TRBV28 and TRBJ1-5; TRBD1 agrees at 7 bases. Looked up from germline, CDR1 is MDHEN and CDR2 is SYDVKM. With V trimmed by 5 bases and J by 4 bases, 5 bases remained unmatched. CDR3 length equals 14 residues. CDR3 DNA: TGTGCCAGCAGTGGCCCAGGGGGTAATCAGCCCCAGCATTTT. Translation: CASSGPGGNQPQHF.

The chain joins TRBV6-2 or TRBV6-3 to TRBJ1-3; 7 nucleotides line up with TRBD1. Germline-derived CDR1 and CDR2 are MNHEY and SVGEGT. With V trimmed by 6 bases and J by 5 bases, 13 bases remained unmatched. This CDR3 is built from 16 residues. The CDR3 loop reads CASSPAPGQRRNTIYF. In nucleotides, the CDR3 is TGTGCCAGCAGCCCTGCCCCGGGACAGAGAAGAAACACCATATATTTT.